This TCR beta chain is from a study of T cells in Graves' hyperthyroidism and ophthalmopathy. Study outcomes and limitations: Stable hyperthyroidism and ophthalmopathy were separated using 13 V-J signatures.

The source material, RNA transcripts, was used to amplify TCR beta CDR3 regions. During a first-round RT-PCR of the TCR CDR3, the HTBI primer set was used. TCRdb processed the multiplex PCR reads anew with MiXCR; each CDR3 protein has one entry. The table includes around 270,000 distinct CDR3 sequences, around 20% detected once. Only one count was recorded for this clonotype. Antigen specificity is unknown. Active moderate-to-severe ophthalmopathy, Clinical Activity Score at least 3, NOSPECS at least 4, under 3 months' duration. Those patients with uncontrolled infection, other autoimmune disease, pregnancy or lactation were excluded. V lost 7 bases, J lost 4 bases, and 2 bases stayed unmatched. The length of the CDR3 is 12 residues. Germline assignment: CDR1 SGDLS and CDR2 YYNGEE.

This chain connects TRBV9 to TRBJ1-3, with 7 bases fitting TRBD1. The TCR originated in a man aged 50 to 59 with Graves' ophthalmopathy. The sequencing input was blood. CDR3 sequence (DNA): TGTGCCAGCCAGGGGGGAGGAAACACCATATATTTT. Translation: CASQGGGNTIYF. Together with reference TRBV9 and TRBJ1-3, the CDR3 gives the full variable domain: DSGVTQTPKHLITATGQRVTLRCSPRSGDLSVYWYQQSLDQGLQFLIQYYNGEERAKGNILERFSAQQFPDLHSELNLSSLELGDSALYFCASQGGGNTIYFGEGSWLTVV.